The subject of this entry is one TCR beta chain. Its specific antigen is unknown. Within one base of it there is no much larger clone, and no base qualities were kept. This entry belongs to a study of regulatory T cells in long-lasting Graves disease (dated by TCRdb to the early 2020s). Broadly, across the study: Patients with newly diagnosed Graves' disease had been on antithyroid drugs for under 3 months. Patients with persistent Graves' disease were compared with patients with newly diagnosed Graves' disease using TCR sequencing and RNA sequencing of peripheral blood. A total of around 33 samples underwent TCR sequencing, from around 13 patients with persistent Graves' disease and roughly 20 patients with newly diagnosed Graves' disease. The study was conducted in China and was registered as a clinical trial.

The receptor library was made with multiplex PCR. Data came from an Illumina HiSeq 4000. TCR beta libraries were built with iRepertoire HTBI primers and Arm-PCR amplification of CDR3 regions. PCR products were gel purified before sequencing. Per the authors' processing: A total of 62 TRBV and under 15 TRBJ segments were identified across samples and were used for gene usage analysis of CDR3 amino acid clonotypes. COPE and FqMerger were used to merge filtered high-quality paired reads into contigs. Contigs were aligned with BLAST to IMGT TRBV, TRBD and TRBJ reference genes, and CDR3 was defined per IMGT. Any clonotype with a frequency above 0.1% was classified as a highly expanded clone. Shannon entropy served as the measure of repertoire diversity, while the Gini coefficient captured V-J evenness. Clonotypes shared by more than one individual were considered public. The raw public reads went through TCRdb reprocessing: fastp at Q25, MiXCR clone calling, in-frame beta chains kept. For every CDR3 protein sequence, its rows merge into one entry that carries the most common genes and DNA. The V and J calls here are based on TCRdb, not the publication. For this sample there are 400,000 to 500,000 distinct CDR3 sequences; 16% appear just once. Jointly, the top ten make up around 10% of the sample.

The research as a whole found: More public clonotypes were shared among persistent patients (under 3,000) than among newly diagnosed patients (just under 1,000). Because the primary lesion, thyroid tissue, could not be accessed, the study looked at peripheral blood alone. Persistent disease showed preferential use of TRBV28, TRBJ1-2 and TRBJ2-5, whereas newly diagnosed disease favored TRBV20-1 and TRBJ2-1. As a limitation, the authors acknowledged that the small sample size may reduce accuracy. Compared with newly diagnosed patients, patients with persistent Graves' disease had lower TCR Shannon entropy and fewer highly expanded clones, which suggests clonal expansion. Sequencing and analysis were limited to the TCR beta chain.

At the junction V is shortened by 2 bases and J by 5 bases; bases outside the gene matches: 7. The germline V gene sets CDR1 to SQVTM and CDR2 to ANQGSEA. The CDR3, from cysteine to phenylalanine, totals 15 residues. Only the CDR3 DNA stays, 45 bases, in frame from base 1. In light of the paper, this sample's time point label describes: newly diagnosed GD, antithyroid drugs for less than 3 months. For both TCR sequencing and RNA sequencing, RNA was extracted from PBMCs using TRIzol. The diagnosis of Graves' disease followed American Thyroid Association guidelines. The patients came from an endocrinology department in Xi'an, China. Each patient gave approximately 8.8 milliliters of peripheral blood, collected in an EDTA anticoagulant tube. Ficoll Paque Plus density gradient separation was used to isolate PBMCs, and no further T cell sorting was done. An Agilent 2100 Bioanalyzer and agarose gel were used to assess RNA quality, and a NanoDrop 2000 was used to measure RNA concentration.

This sample was shared with a second study, whose subject was T cells in Graves' hyperthyroidism and ophthalmopathy. As described in the second report: Stable Graves' hyperthyroidism was defined as no progression to ophthalmopathy during 18 months of follow-up. Hyperthyroidism patients were newly diagnosed, had a disease duration of under 2 months, and were aged 18 to 65 years. Any patient with an uncontrolled infection, another autoimmune disease, pregnancy or lactation was excluded. Diagnoses were established on the basis of clinical symptoms, serum thyroxine and TRAb, thyroid ultrasound, and orbital computed tomography. For the first round of RT-PCR on the TCR CDR3, the HTBI primer set was used together with the Qiagen OneStep RT-PCR kit. Most expanded thyroid clonotypes (frequency above 0.001) were also detected in blood, suggesting blood repertoires may reflect thyroid immune responses. A model built on a 13 V-J signature distinguished ophthalmopathy from stable hyperthyroidism, reaching 87.88% sensitivity and 81.08% specificity in cross-validation and 80%/75% in testing. In validation, the model predicted progression to ophthalmopathy a median of approximately 6.3 months before onset, with approximately 70% sensitivity and roughly 72% specificity. To identify distinguishing TCR V-J signatures, a discovery cohort of 100 patients was used, comprising roughly 45 with Graves' ophthalmopathy and roughly 60 with stable Graves' hyperthyroidism. An independent validation cohort of about 19 hyperthyroidism patients and approximately 16 patients who later progressed to ophthalmopathy tested prospective prediction of ophthalmopathy. The roughly 100 discovery patients were randomly split 7:3 into training and test sets. The study also compared thyroid tissue and blood T-cell repertoires from a handful of Graves' hyperthyroidism patients. Once sampling was done, hyperthyroidism patients were given methimazole at a starting dose of 30 mg daily, whereas ophthalmopathy patients were given high-dose intravenous methylprednisolone. Libraries were constructed in a second round of multiplex PCR, after which size selection and purification were performed. Sequencing of the libraries was done on an Illumina HiSeq2000 using paired-end 100 bp reads. SOAPnuke was used to process the raw data, with reads discarded if the reads contained adapters or uncalled bases, had a mean Phred below 15, or lacked an exact constant-primer or identifier match. COPE v1.2.5 was used to merge high-quality paired reads, and clonotypes were defined as unique nucleotide sequences. MiTCR v1.1 was used to align clonotypes to the IMGT TRBV, TRBD and TRBJ reference segments. Only V-J combinations with frequency above 0.0001, covering about 99% of repertoires, were analysed. A TCS score was defined as the ratio between F50 (clonal expansion) and ExV (chaos), using BLOSUM62-based TCRdist between CDR3 peptides within each V-J. Welch's t-statistics and random forest reduced 514 V-J features to 13, which were used in a naive Bayes classifier (R e1071). Sample size was not statistically predetermined, and blinding of investigators to group allocation was not performed. According to the paper, TCR Vbeta CDR3 sequencing was carried out on 135 peripheral blood samples, which came from about 45 ophthalmopathy, around 75 hyperthyroidism and around 17 progressor patients.

The receptor comes from a woman aged 25 to 45 with Graves disease. Donor details come from another sample of the same person, matched by shared clones. The receptor chain draws on TRBV29-1 and TRBJ2-2; 8 bases in between match TRBD2. The input for sequencing was peripheral blood mononuclear cells (PBMCs), taken at new diagnosis, from a patient treated with antithyroid drugs. The nucleotide sequence reads TGCAGCGTTGAAATGGCTAGCGGGCCTACCGGGGAGCTGTTTTTT. Translated, this is CSVEMASGPTGELFF.